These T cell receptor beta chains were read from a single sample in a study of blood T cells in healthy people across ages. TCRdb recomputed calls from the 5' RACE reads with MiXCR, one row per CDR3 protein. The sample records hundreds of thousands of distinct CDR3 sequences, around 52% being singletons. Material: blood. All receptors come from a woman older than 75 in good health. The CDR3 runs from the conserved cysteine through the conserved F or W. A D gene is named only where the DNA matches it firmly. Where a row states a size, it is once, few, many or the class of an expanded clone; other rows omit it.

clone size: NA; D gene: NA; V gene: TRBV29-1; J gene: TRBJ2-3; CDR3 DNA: TGCAGCCCTGATTCCCTTTCAGATACGCAGTATTTT; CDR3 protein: CSPDSLSDTQYF
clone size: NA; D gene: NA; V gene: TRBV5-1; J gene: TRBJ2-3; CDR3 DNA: TGCGCCAGCAGCTTGGCGCGGGGGCGGTTAGCAGATACGCGGTATTTT; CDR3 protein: CASSLARGRLADTRYF
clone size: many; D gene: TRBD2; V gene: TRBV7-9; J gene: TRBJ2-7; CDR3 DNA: TGTGCCAGCAGCTTACCTAGCGGGATATTTAGCGAGCAGTACTTC; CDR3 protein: CASSLPSGIFSEQYF
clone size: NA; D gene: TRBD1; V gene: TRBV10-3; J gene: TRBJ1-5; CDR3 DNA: TGTGCCATCAGTGAGCCGGGACAGGAGGCCCAGCCCCAGCATTTT; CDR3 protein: CAISEPGQEAQPQHF
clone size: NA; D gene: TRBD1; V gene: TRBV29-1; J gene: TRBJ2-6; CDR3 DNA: TGCAGCGTAGGGACAGCTCTCTCTGGGGCCAACGTCCTGACTTTC; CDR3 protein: CSVGTALSGANVLTF
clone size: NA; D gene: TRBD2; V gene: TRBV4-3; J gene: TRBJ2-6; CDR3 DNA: TGCGCCAGCAGCCAAGATCCTAGCGGGAGCGGTGGGGCCAACGTCCTGACTTTC; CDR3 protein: CASSQDPSGSGGANVLTF
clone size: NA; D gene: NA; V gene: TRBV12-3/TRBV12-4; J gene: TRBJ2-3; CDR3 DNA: TGTGCCAGCAGCCGGGCCCCGGGGGATACGCAGTATTTT; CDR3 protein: CASSRAPGDTQYF
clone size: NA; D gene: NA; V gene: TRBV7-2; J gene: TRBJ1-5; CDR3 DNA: TGTGCCAGCAGCTTAAGGGCGGGGGGGAGCAGCACCCAGCATTTT; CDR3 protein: CASSLRAGGSSTQHF
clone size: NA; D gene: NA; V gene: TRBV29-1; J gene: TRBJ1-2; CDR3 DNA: TGCAGCGCAGCCTTAGGACGGGGCTACACCTTC; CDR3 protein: CSAALGRGYTF
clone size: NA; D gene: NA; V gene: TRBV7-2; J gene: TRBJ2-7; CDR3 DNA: TGTGCCAGCAGCTTAACGCTATCTGGTGCCTACTACGAGCAGTACTTC; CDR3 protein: CASSLTLSGAYYEQYF
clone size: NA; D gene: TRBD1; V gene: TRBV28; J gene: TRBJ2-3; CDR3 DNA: TGTGCCAGCAGCCTGTGGACAGGGGGCACAGATACGCAGTATTTT; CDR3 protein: CASSLWTGGTDTQYF
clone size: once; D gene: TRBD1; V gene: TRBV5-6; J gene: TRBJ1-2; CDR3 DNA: TGTGCCAGCAGCTCGTATGGACAGGGGACAACCAACTATGGCTACACCTTC; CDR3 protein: CASSSYGQGTTNYGYTF
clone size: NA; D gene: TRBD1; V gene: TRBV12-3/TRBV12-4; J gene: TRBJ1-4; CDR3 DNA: TGTGCCAGCAGCCGGACAGGGGGCGCGAAGGAAAAACTGTTTTTT; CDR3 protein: CASSRTGGAKEKLFF
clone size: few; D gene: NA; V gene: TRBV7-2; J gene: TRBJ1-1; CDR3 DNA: TGTGCCAGCAGCACAGAGAGAGGGAGTGGAGCTTTCTTT; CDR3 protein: CASSTERGSGAFF
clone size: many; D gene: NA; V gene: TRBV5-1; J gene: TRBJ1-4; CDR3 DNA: TGCGCCAGCAGCCTACAAGGGCAGCGTGGAAAACTGTTTTTT; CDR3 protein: CASSLQGQRGKLFF
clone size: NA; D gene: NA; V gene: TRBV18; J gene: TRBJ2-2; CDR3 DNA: TGTGCCAGCTCACCACCGGAGGGTTCGAACACCGGGGAGCTGTTTTTT; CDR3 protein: CASSPPEGSNTGELFF
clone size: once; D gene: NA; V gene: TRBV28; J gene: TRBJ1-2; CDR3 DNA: TGTGCCAGCAGTCCCCCCTGGGACAAAGATGGCTACACCTTC; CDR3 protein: CASSPPWDKDGYTF
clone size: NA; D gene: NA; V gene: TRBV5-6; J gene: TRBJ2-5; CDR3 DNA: TGTGCCAGCAGCTTTCCGGGGCCTGAGGGAGAGACCCAGTACTTC; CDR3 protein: CASSFPGPEGETQYF
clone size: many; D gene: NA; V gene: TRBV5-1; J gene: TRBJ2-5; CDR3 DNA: TGCGCCAGCAGCTTGGATCCGTACCAAGAGACCCAGTACTTC; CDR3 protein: CASSLDPYQETQYF
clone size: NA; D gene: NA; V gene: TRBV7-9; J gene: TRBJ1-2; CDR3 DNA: TGTGCCAGCAGCCGGTACAGGGACTTGGGCGGCTACACCTTC; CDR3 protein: CASSRYRDLGGYTF
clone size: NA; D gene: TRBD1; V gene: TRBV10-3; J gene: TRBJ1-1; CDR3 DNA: TGTGCCATCAGCGGAATATCAACAGGGGTTGAAGACACTGAAGCTTTCTTT; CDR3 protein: CAISGISTGVEDTEAFF
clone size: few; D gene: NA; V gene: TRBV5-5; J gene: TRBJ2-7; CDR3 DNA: TGTGCCAGCTCCTTTGGGGGGCCATCCTACGAGCAGTACTTC; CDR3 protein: CASSFGGPSYEQYF
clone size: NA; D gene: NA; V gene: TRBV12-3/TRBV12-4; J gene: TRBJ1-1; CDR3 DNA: TGTGCCAGCAGGACCGCCAGGAGGGCTTTCTTT; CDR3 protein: CASRTARRAFF
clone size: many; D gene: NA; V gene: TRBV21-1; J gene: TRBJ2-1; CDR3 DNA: TGTGCCAACTCAGGGGGTTTTAACAATGAGCAGTTCTTC; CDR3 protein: CANSGGFNNEQFF
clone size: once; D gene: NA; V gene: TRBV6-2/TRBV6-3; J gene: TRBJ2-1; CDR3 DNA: TGTGCCAGCAGTTACTCGATAGTCCAGTTCTTC; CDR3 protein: CASSYSIVQFF
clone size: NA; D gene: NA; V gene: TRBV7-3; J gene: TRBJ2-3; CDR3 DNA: TGTGCCAGCAGCCGGGGTGACACGCGGTATTTT; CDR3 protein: CASSRGDTRYF
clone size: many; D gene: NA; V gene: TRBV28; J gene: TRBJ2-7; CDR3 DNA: TGTGCCAGCAGTTTACTGGGCAGGGCCTCCTACGAGCAGTACTTC; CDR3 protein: CASSLLGRASYEQYF
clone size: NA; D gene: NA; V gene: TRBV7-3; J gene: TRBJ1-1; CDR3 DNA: TGTGCCAGCAGCTTTGGGTGGGGCGCTGAAGCTTTCTTT; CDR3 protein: CASSFGWGAEAFF
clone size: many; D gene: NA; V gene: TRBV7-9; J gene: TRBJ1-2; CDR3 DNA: TGTGCCAGCAGCTTAGGGGGGGCCACGGACTATGGCTACACCTTC; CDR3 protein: CASSLGGATDYGYTF
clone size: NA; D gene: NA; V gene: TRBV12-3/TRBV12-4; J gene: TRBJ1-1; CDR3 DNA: TGTGCCAGCACCCTCGGGGGGTGGAACACTGAAGCTTTCTTT; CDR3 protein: CASTLGGWNTEAFF
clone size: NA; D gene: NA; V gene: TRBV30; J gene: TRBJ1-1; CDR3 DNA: TGTGCCTGGAGTGTATTTGGGGTGTTTCGGTTCACGGGAAACACTGAAGCTTTCTTT; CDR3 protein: CAWSVFGVFRFTGNTEAFF
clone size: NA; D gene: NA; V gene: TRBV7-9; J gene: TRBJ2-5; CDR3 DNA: TGTGCCAGCACCCAGCCAGGGCGGGATGGCGGAGAGACCCAGTACTTC; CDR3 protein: CASTQPGRDGGETQYF
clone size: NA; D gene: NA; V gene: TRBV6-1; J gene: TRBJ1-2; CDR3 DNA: TGTGCCAGCAGTGAAAGAGCTACTGGGACTTTCGGGTATGGCTACACCTTC; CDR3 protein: CASSERATGTFGYGYTF
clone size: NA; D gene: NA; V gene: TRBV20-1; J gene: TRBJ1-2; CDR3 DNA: TGCAGTGCTAGGCACCGCCCAAGTCTTAACTATGGCTACACCTTC; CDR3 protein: CSARHRPSLNYGYTF
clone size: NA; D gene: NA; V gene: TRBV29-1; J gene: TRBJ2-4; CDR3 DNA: TGCAGCGTTGCCAGGGTAGTGGGGGCCAAAAACATTCAGTACTTC; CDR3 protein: CSVARVVGAKNIQYF
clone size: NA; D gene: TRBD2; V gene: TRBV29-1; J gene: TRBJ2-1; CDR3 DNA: TGCAGCGTTGGGGACTATTACAATGAGCAGTTCTTC; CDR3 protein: CSVGDYYNEQFF
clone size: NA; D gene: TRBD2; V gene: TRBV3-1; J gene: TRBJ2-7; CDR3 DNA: TGTGCCAGCAGCCTAACCATACTAGCGGAGTACTACAATGAGCAGTACTTC; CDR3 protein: CASSLTILAEYYNEQYF
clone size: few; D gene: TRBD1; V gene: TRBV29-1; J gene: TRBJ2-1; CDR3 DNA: TGCAGCGCCAGCGGACAGGGAAGGTCCTACAATGAGCAGTTCTTC; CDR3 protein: CSASGQGRSYNEQFF
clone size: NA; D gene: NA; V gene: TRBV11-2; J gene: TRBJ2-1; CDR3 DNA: TGTGCCAGCAGCCAACGGGGGGCCGGCGACAATGAGCAGTTCTTC; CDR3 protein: CASSQRGAGDNEQFF
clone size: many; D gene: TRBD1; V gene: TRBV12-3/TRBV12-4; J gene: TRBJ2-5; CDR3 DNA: TGTGCCAGCGGAATTCACGCCGGGACAGGGAGAGAGACCCAGTACTTC; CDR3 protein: CASGIHAGTGRETQYF
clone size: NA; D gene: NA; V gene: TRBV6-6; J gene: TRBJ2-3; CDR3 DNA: TGTGCCAGCAGTTACGCCCAGGGACCCCTTGTTACGCAGTATTTT; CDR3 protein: CASSYAQGPLVTQYF
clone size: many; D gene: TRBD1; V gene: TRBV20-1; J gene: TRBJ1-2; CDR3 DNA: TGCAGTGCTAGAGACGGACAGGGGTGGAACTATGGCTACACCTTC; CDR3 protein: CSARDGQGWNYGYTF
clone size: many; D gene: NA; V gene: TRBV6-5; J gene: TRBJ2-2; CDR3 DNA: TGTGCCAGCAGTCCGGGGGACAGAAACACCGGGGAGCTGTTTTTT; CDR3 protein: CASSPGDRNTGELFF
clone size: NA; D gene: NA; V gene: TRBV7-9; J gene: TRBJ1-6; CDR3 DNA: TGTGCCAGGGAGTTTTGGCGGAGGGAGAATTCACCCCTCCACTTT; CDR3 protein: CAREFWRRENSPLHF
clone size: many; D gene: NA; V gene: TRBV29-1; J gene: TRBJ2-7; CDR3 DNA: TGCAGCGTTGCCCTCTCCTACGAGCAGTACTTC; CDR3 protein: CSVALSYEQYF
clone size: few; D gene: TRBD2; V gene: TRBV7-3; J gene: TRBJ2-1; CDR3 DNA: TGTGCCAGCAGCTCCGGGACTACTAACAATGAGCAGTTCTTC; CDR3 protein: CASSSGTTNNEQFF
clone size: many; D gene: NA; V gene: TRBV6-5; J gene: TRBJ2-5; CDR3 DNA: TGTGCCACCCAGGGCGTGCTCCAAGAGACCCAGTACTTC; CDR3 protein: CATQGVLQETQYF
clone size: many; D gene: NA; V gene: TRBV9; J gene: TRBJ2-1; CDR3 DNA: TGTGCCAGCAGCGTAGGTCCAGGGAGCAATGAGCAGTTCTTC; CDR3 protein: CASSVGPGSNEQFF
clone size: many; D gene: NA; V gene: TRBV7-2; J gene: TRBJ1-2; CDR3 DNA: TGTGCCAGCAGCGCCTCAGCCTTGAACTATGGCTACACCTTC; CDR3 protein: CASSASALNYGYTF
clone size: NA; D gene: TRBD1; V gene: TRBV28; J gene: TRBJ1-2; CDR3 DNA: TGTGCCACCCGGGACAGCGAATTCCCTAACTATGGCTACACCTTC; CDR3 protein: CATRDSEFPNYGYTF
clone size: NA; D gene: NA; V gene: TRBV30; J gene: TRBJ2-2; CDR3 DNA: TGTGCCTGGAGTAGGGTAGGGGTTGGCACCGGGGAGCTGTTTTTT; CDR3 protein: CAWSRVGVGTGELFF
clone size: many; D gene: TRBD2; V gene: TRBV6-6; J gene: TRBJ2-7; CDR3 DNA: TGTGCCAGCAGTTACAGCGGGACCTACGAGCAGTACTTC; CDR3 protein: CASSYSGTYEQYF
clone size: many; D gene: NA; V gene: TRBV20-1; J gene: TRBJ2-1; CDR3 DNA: TGCAGTGCTAGTGACTCAACGGCCGATGAGCAGTTCTTC; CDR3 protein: CSASDSTADEQFF
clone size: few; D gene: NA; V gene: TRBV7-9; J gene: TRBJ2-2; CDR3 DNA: TGTGCCAGCAGCTTAGGACCCCCCCAACACCCGGGGCCGAACACCGGGGAGCTGTTTTTT; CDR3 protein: CASSLGPPQHPGPNTGELFF
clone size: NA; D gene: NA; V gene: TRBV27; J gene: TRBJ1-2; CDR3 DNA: TGTGCCAGCAGCCAACAAGCAGGGCGTGGCTACACCTTC; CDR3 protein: CASSQQAGRGYTF
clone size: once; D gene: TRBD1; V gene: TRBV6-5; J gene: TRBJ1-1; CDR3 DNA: TGTGCCGGCAGTTACCCCGCAGGGGGGAACACTGAAGCTTTCTTT; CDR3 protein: CAGSYPAGGNTEAFF
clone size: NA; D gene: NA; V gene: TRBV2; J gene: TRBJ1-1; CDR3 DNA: TGTGCCAGCAGTGAAGTCTCGGGCGTGAACACTGAAGCTTTCTTT; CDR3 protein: CASSEVSGVNTEAFF
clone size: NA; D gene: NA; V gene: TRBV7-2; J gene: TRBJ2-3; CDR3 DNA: TGTGCCAGCAGCCAAACCGGGCTAAGTCACACAGATACGCAGTATTTT; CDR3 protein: CASSQTGLSHTDTQYF
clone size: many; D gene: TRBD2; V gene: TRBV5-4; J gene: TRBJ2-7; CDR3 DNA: TGTGCCAGCAAACTAGCGGGAGGGCCTTTCCAGCAATACGAGCAGTACTTC; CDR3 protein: CASKLAGGPFQQYEQYF